The clone carrying this T cell receptor (beta chain) appeared once. Here immunoSEQ multiplex PCR was the method, and the copy in TCRdb shows in-frame clones only, minus some. Of hundreds of thousands of clones in the sample, roughly 90% were seen once. The data belong to a study of blood T cell repertoires in COVID-19. The wider study: Material from acute and convalescent COVID-19 was sourced from the United States, Italy and Spain. Nucleic acid was either cDNA or gDNA, and it came from T cells, B-cell-depleted T cells, or PBMCs.

Allocation to cohorts depended on clinical history reported by the participants. Among Cohort 3 donors, those recovered had two negative PCRs, clearance, or symptom resolution. The junction had 10 bases not matched to a gene; V was cut back by 8 bases and J by 4 bases. CDR3 length equals 15 residues. This chain connects TRBV23-1 to TRBJ2-3, with 9 nucleotides matching TRBD2. TRBV23-1 falls under the ORF class, with uncertain function. Sequenced input: PBMCs or T cells enriched from blood (not recorded which). This TCR came from a woman aged 25 to 39 who had recovered from COVID-19. The CDR3 nucleotides are TGCGCCAGCCCTCGCGGGACTAGCAGCGCAGATACGCAGTATTTT. It is translated as CASPRGTSSADTQYF.